These T cell receptor beta chains were read from a single sample in a study of blood T cell repertoires in COVID-19. The table came from immunoSEQ multiplex PCR; TCRdb's copy has only in-frame clones and leaves some out. The data show about 220,000 clones, about 83% seen once. The sequencing sample was made of PBMCs or T cells enriched from blood (not recorded which). Receptors were obtained from a woman aged 50 to 60 who had been exposed to COVID-19. Each CDR3 is given with its conserved first and last residue. Fields, in order: V gene, clone size, D gene, J gene, CDR3 protein, CDR3 DNA. The D gene is left open where the match is weak. Clone size is not always given. Where it is, it says once, few, many or a class for expanded clones.

TRBV5-4	NA	TRBD1	TRBJ1-1	CASSARDRGLHTEAFF	TGTGCCAGCAGCGCCCGGGACAGGGGGCTTCACACTGAAGCTTTCTTT
TRBV5-1	NA	TRBD1	TRBJ1-1	CASSTGGGQGAHTEAFF	TGCGCCAGCAGCACAGGTGGGGGACAGGGGGCGCACACTGAAGCTTTCTTT
TRBV29-1	NA	TRBD1	TRBJ1-1	CSVEDRAFF	TGCAGCGTTGAGGACAGGGCTTTCTTT
TRBV7-8	NA	TRBD2	TRBJ2-3	CASSRGLAGNTQYF	TGTGCCAGCAGCCGAGGACTAGCGGGGAATACGCAGTATTTT
TRBV11-1	NA	NA	TRBJ2-7	CASSFARSTPYEQYF	TGTGCCAGCAGCTTTGCAAGGAGTACCCCCTACGAGCAGTACTTC
TRBV5-6	NA	NA	TRBJ1-1	CASSFIKVSTEAFF	TGTGCCAGCAGCTTCATCAAAGTCAGCACTGAAGCTTTCTTT
TRBV7-2	NA	NA	TRBJ2-2	CASSPQGNTGELFF	TGTGCCAGCAGCCCCCAGGGGAACACCGGGGAGCTGTTTTTT
TRBV19	once	TRBD2	TRBJ2-2	CASSIVGGSSTGELFF	TGTGCCAGTAGTATAGTGGGGGGGTCAAGCACCGGGGAGCTGTTTTTT
TRBV7-2	NA	NA	TRBJ2-5	CASSLRGGFQETQYF	TGTGCCAGCAGCTTGAGGGGGGGGTTCCAAGAGACCCAGTACTTC
TRBV11-2	NA	NA	TRBJ2-5	CASSSRDPWGGPETQYF	TGTGCCAGCAGCTCGCGGGACCCATGGGGGGGGCCGGAGACCCAGTACTTC
TRBV5-6	NA	NA	TRBJ1-2	CASSLDGHGWGYTF	TGTGCCAGCAGCTTGGACGGTCATGGTTGGGGCTACACCTTC
TRBV11-2	NA	NA	TRBJ1-3	CASSHYAGSSGNTIYF	TGTGCCAGCAGCCACTATGCCGGTTCCTCTGGAAACACCATATATTTT
TRBV5-1	once	TRBD1	TRBJ1-1	CASSLERQGKAMNTEAFF	TGCGCCAGCAGCCTCGAACGACAGGGGAAGGCGATGAACACTGAAGCTTTCTTT
TRBV7-9	few	TRBD1	TRBJ1-2	CASSSLTGSHGYTF	TGTGCCAGCAGCTCGTTGACAGGGTCTCATGGCTACACCTTC
TRBV12-5	NA	TRBD1	TRBJ2-3	CASGRTGRPDTQYF	TGTGCTAGTGGCCGGACAGGGCGGCCAGATACGCAGTATTTT
TRBV2	NA	NA	TRBJ2-4	CASRDTVGNIQYF	TGTGCCAGCAGGGACACGGTCGGAAACATTCAGTACTTC
TRBV6-2/TRBV6-3	few	NA	TRBJ1-5	CASSYSIQGSPNQPQHF	TGTGCCAGCAGTTACTCGATCCAGGGGAGTCCCAATCAGCCCCAGCATTTT
TRBV3-1/TRBV3-2	once	NA	TRBJ2-7	CASSHEPSREQYF	TGTGCCAGCAGCCATGAGCCCTCTCGGGAGCAGTACTTC
TRBV28	NA	NA	TRBJ1-6	CASISGGSPLHF	TGTGCCAGCATCTCTGGCGGTTCACCCCTCCACTTT
TRBV5-1	NA	NA	TRBJ2-1	CASSLGSNSYNEQFF	TGCGCCAGCAGCTTGGGTTCAAACTCCTACAATGAGCAGTTCTTC
TRBV7-2	NA	TRBD2	TRBJ2-2	CASRPSGGTGELFF	TGTGCCAGCAGACCTAGCGGGGGGACCGGGGAGCTGTTTTTT